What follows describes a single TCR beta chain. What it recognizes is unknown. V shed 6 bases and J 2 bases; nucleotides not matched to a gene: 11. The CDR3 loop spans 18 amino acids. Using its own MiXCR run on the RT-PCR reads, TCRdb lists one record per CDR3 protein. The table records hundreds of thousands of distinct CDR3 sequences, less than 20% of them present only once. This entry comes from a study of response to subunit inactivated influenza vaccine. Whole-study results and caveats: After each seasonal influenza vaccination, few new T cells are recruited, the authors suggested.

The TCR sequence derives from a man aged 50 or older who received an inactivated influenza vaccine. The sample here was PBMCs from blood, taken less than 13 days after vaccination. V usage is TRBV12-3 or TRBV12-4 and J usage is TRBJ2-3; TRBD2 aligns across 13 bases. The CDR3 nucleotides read TGTGCCAGCAGGCCGGGACTAGCGGGGATAAGATTCACAGATACGCAGTATTTT. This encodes CASRPGLAGIRFTDTQYF.